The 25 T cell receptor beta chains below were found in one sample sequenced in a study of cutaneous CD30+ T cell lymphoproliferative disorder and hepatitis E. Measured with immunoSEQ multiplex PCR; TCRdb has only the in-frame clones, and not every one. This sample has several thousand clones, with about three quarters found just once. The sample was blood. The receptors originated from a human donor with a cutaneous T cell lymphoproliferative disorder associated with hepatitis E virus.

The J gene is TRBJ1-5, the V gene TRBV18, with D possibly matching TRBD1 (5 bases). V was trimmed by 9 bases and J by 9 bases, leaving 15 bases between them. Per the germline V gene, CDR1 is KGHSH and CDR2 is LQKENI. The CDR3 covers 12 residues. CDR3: CASGTSEGPQHF. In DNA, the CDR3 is TGTGCCAGTGGGACGTCCGAGGGGCCCCAGCATTTT.

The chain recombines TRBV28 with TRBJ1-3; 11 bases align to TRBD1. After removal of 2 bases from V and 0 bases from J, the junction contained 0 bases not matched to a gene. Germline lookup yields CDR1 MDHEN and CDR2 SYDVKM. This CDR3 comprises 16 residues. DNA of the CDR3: TGTGCCAGCAGTTTAGGGACAGGGGGCTCTGGAAACACCATATATTTT. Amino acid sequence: CASSLGTGGSGNTIYF. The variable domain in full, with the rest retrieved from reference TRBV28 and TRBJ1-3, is DVKVTQSSRYLVKRTGEKVFLECVQDMDHENMFWYRQDPGLGLRLIYFSYDVKMKEKGDIPEGYSVSREKKERFSLILESASTNQTSMYLCASSLGTGGSGNTIYFGEGSWLTVV.

CDR3 nucleotide sequence: TGTGCCAGTAGTATTGGGCAGGCCACCGGGGAGCTGTTTTTT. Its translation is CASSIGQATGELFF. The chain carries TRBV19 and TRBJ2-2, with D unresolved. Germline V gives CDR1 LNHDA, CDR2 SQIVND (reference sequence). Deletions cut 3 bases from V and 4 bases from J, with 9 bases between. The CDR3 length is 14 residues.

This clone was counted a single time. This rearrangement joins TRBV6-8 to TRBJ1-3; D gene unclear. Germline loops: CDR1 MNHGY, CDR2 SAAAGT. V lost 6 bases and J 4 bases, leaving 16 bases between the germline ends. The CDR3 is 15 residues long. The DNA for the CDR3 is TGTGCCAGCAGGCAGACGGTACTCGGGGGAAACACCATATATTTT. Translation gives CASRQTVLGGNTIYF.

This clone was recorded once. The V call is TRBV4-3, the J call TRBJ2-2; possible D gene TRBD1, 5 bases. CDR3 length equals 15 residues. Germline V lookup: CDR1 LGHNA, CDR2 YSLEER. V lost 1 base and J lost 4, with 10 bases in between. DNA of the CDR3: TGCGCCAGCAGCCAAGGACAGTTGATCACCGGGGAGCTGTTTTTT. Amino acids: CASSQGQLITGELFF.

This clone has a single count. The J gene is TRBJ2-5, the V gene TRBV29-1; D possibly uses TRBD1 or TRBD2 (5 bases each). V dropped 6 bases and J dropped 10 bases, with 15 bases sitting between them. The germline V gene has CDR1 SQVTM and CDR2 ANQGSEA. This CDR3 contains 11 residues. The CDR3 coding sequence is TGCAGCGTACCCCAGGGTGGGGGCCAGTACTTC. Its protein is CSVPQGGGQYF.

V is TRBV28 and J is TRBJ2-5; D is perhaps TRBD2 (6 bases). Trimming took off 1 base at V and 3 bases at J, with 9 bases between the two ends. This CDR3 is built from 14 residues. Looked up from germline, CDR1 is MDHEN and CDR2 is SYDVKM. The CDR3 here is CASSLYIAEETQYF. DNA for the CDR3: TGTGCCAGCAGTTTATATATAGCGGAAGAGACCCAGTACTTC.

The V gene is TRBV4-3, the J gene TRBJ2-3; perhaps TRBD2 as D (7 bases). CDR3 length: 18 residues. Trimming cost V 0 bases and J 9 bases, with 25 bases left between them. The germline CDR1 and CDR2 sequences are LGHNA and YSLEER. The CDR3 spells CASSQEGPRGGSADTQYF. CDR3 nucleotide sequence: TGCGCCAGCAGCCAAGAGGGACCAAGGGGGGGCTCGGCGGACACGCAGTATTTT.

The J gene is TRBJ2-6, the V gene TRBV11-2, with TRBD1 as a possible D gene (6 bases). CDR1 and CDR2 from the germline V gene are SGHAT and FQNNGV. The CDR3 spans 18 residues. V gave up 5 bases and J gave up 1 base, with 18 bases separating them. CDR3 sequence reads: CASSKQGEGRSGANVLTF. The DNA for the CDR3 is TGTGCCAGCAGCAAACAGGGAGAAGGGAGATCTGGGGCCAACGTCCTGACTTTC.

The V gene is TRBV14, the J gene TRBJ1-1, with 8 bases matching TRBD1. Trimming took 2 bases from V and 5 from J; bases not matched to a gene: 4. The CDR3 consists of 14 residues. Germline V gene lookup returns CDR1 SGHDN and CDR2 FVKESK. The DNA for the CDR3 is TGTGCCAGCAGCCAACAGGGGGCTGGTACTGAAGCTTTCTTT. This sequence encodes CASSQQGAGTEAFF.

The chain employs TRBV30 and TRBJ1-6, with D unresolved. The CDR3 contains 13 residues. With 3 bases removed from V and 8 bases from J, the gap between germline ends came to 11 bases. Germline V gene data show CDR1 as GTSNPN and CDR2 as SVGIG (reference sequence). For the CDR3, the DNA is TGTGCCTGGAGAAGTTCTGGCGATTCACCCCTCCACTTT. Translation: CAWRSSGDSPLHF.

DNA for the CDR3: TGTGCCAGCAGCGAGAAAGGACTTCCCCTTTGGGATACGCAGTATTTT. Amino acid sequence: CASSEKGLPLWDTQYF. This sequence joins TRBV9 and TRBJ2-3; TRBD2 is a possible D gene (5 bases). CDR1 and CDR2 from the germline V gene are SGDLS and YYNGEE. Trimming removed 3 bases at V and 6 bases at J, with 20 bases between. This CDR3 region has 16 residues.

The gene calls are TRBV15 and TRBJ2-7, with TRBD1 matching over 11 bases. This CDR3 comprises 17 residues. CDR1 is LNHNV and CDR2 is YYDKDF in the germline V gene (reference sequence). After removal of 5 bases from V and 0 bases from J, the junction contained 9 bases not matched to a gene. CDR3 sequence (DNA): TGTGCCACCAGCCCGGGACAGGGGGGACTCCACTCCTACGAGCAGTACTTC. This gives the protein CATSPGQGGLHSYEQYF.

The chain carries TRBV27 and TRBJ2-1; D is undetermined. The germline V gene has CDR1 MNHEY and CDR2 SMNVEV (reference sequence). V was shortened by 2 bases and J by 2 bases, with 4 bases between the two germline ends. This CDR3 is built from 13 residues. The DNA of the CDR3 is TGTGCCAGCAGTTTAGGGGCCTACAATGAGCAGTTCTTC. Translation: CASSLGAYNEQFF.

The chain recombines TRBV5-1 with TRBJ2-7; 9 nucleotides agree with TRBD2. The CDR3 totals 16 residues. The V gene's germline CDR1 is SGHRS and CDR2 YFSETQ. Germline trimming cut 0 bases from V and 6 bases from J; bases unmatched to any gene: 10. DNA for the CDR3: TGCGCCAGCAGCTTGGATCCGGAGCGGGGGGTGGGCGAGCAGTACTTC. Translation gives CASSLDPERGVGEQYF.

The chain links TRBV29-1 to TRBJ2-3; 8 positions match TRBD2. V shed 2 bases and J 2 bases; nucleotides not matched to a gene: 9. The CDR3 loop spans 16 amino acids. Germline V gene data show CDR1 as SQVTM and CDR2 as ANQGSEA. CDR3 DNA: TGCAGCGTTGAATTATGGAGCGGGGGCACCACAGATACGCAGTATTTT. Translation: CSVELWSGGTTDTQYF.

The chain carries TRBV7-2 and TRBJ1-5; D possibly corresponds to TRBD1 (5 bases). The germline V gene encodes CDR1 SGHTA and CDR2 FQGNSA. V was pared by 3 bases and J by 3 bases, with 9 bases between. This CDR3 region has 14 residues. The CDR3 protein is CASSFGGYNQPQHF. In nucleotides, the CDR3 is TGTGCCAGCAGCTTCGGGGGGTACAATCAGCCCCAGCATTTT.

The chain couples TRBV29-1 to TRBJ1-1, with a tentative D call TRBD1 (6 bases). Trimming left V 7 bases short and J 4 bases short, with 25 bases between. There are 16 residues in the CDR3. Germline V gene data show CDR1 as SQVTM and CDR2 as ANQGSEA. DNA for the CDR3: TGCAGCGCTGGGCCTAATCACAGGGATAGTAGCACTGAAGCTTTCTTT. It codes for CSAGPNHRDSSTEAFF.

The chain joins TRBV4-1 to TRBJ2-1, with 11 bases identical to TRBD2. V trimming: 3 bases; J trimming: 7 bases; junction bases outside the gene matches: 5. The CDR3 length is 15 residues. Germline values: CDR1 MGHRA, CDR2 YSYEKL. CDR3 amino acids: CASSQPASGRNEQFF. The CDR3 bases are TGCGCCAGCAGCCAGCCAGCTAGCGGGAGGAATGAGCAGTTCTTC.

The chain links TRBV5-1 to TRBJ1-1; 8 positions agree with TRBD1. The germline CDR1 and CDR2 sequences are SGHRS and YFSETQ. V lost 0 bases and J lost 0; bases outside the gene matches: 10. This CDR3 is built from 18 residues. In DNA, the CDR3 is TGCGCCAGCAGCTTGGCCGGACAGGGTGGAATCGTGAACACTGAAGCTTTCTTT. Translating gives CASSLAGQGGIVNTEAFF.

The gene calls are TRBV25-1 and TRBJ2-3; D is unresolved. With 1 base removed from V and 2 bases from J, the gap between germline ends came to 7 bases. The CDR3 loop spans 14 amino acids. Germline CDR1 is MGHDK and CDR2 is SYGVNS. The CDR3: CASSELGTTDTQYF. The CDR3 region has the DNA TGTGCCAGCAGTGAATTGGGCACCACAGATACGCAGTATTTT.

CDR3 residues: CASSESGGLAGETQYF. CDR3 nucleotide sequence: TGTGCCAGCAGTGAATCGGGAGGGCTAGCAGGAGAGACCCAGTACTTC. J is TRBJ2-5 and V is TRBV6-1; 8 bases line up with TRBD2. V dropped 2 bases and J dropped 4; count of bases not matched to a gene: 9. This CDR3 is 16 amino acids long. In germline, CDR1 is MNHNS, CDR2 SASEGT.

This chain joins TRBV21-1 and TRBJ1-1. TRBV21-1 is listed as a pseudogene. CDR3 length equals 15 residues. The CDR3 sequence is CASSKGTEPRTEAFF. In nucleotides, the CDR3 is TGTGCCAGCAGCAAAGGAACGGAGCCCCGGACTGAAGCTTTCTTT.

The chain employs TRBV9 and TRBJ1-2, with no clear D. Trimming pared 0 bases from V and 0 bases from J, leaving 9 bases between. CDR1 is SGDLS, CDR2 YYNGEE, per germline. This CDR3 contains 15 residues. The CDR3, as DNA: TGTGCCAGCAGCGTAGGAGCAGGAGCTAACTATGGCTACACCTTC. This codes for CASSVGAGANYGYTF. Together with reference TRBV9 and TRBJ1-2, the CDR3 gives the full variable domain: DSGVTQTPKHLITATGQRVTLRCSPRSGDLSVYWYQQSLDQGLQFLIQYYNGEERAKGNILERFSAQQFPDLHSELNLSSLELGDSALYFCASSVGAGANYGYTFGSGTRLTVV.

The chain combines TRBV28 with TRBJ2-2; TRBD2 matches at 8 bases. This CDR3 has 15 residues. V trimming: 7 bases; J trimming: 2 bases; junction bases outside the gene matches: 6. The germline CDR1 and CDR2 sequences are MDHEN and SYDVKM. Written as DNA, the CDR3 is TGTGCCAGCACCCTAAGCGGGAGCAACACCGGGGAGCTGTTTTTT. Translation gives CASTLSGSNTGELFF.